This is a list of T cell receptor beta chains from one sample in a study of blood T cell repertoires in COVID-19. Sequenced by immunoSEQ multiplex PCR; TCRdb stores in-frame clones only, minus some. The table lists 200,000 to 300,000 clones, approximately 86% of them singletons. The specimen sequenced was peripheral blood. All receptors come from a man aged 25-45 years with active or convalescent COVID-19. Each CDR3 is given with its conserved first and last residue. D genes are given only for firm matches. Size is omitted from some rows. Given values are once, few, many or a class for expanded clones.

v_gene,j_gene,d_gene,abundance,CDR3nt,CDR3aa
TRBV6-5,TRBJ2-7,TRBD2,NA,TGTGCCAGCAGTTATGTGGGGGGGGACTACGAGCAGTACTTC,CASSYVGGDYEQYF
TRBV29-1,TRBJ1-1,NA,NA,TGCAGCGTTCGAGTCGGGGATGGGACTGAAGCTTTCTTT,CSVRVGDGTEAFF
TRBV6-5,TRBJ2-2,NA,NA,TGTGCCAGCAGTTACTCGATAGGGCAGAGGGCCGGGGAGCTGTTTTTT,CASSYSIGQRAGELFF
TRBV25-1,TRBJ1-6,NA,few,TGTGCCAGCAGTGAATTGCAGGAACTTAATTCACCCCTCCACTTT,CASSELQELNSPLHF
TRBV29-1,TRBJ2-1,TRBD2,NA,TGCAGCGTTCGGGTAGCGGGGGGACCTGACAATGAGCAGTTCTTC,CSVRVAGGPDNEQFF
TRBV6-4,TRBJ1-1,NA,NA,TGTGCCAGCAGTGCGGGAGAGGGGAACACTGAAGCTTTCTTT,CASSAGEGNTEAFF
TRBV9,TRBJ2-2,NA,few,TGTGCCAGCAGAGAAGGGGAATCGAACACCGGGGAGCTGTTTTTT,CASREGESNTGELFF
TRBV6-5,TRBJ2-7,NA,NA,TGTGCCACCCGTCTAGAACGGAGCTACGAGCAGTACTTC,CATRLERSYEQYF
TRBV6-4,TRBJ2-1,TRBD2,NA,TGTGCCAGCAGTGGACTAGCGGGGGGCAATGAGCAGTTCTTC,CASSGLAGGNEQFF
TRBV9,TRBJ2-4,TRBD2,NA,TGTGCCAGCAGCGCGGGGGGTGGAGGGCCCAAAAACATTCAGTACTTC,CASSAGGGGPKNIQYF
TRBV5-1,TRBJ2-2,TRBD2,NA,TGCGCCAGCAGCCTGACGGGGGGAAACACCGGGGAGCTGTTTTTT,CASSLTGGNTGELFF
TRBV6-5,TRBJ2-7,NA,once,TGTGCCAGCAGTTACTCAACAAACGAGCAGTACTTC,CASSYSTNEQYF
TRBV7-9,TRBJ1-5,NA,NA,TGTGCCAGCAGCCCAAGAAGCCCGGGACTGACCAGCAATCAGCCCCAGCATTTT,CASSPRSPGLTSNQPQHF
TRBV25-1,TRBJ1-6,NA,NA,TGTGCCAGCAGTGATTTAAAACAGGGTTATAATTCACCCCTCCACTTT,CASSDLKQGYNSPLHF
TRBV19,TRBJ2-6,NA,NA,TGTGCCAGTAGTATCGGGGGAGCTGGGGCCAACGTCCTGACTTTC,CASSIGGAGANVLTF
TRBV6-1,TRBJ1-6,TRBD1,NA,TGTGCCAGCAGTGAATACCGGGACAGATATAATTCACCCCTCCACTTT,CASSEYRDRYNSPLHF
TRBV5-6,TRBJ1-6,NA,NA,TGTGCCAGCAGCTACGAGGGAACACCCCTCCACTTT,CASSYEGTPLHF
TRBV7-2,TRBJ1-2,NA,NA,TGTGCCAGCAGCTCGGGCTACCGGGACACTAATGGCTACACCTTC,CASSSGYRDTNGYTF
TRBV9,TRBJ1-3,NA,NA,TGTGCCAGCAGCGGCGGGAATTCTGGAAACACCATATATTTT,CASSGGNSGNTIYF
TRBV11-2,TRBJ2-2,NA,NA,TGTGCCAGCACCGGCGGGGAGCTGTTTTTT,CASTGGELFF
TRBV13,TRBJ1-2,NA,once,TGTGCCAGCAGCTTAGAAATCGCAGGGGTTACCTATGGCTACACCTTC,CASSLEIAGVTYGYTF
TRBV9,TRBJ2-3,NA,NA,TGTGCCAGCAGCGTAGCAAGGGGCCAGTCGACAGATACGCAGTATTTT,CASSVARGQSTDTQYF
TRBV7-9,TRBJ1-1,TRBD1,few,TGTGCCAGCACCAAGACAGGGGAGGACACTGAAGCTTTCTTT,CASTKTGEDTEAFF
TRBV4-1,TRBJ2-1,NA,NA,TGCGCCAGCAGCCAAGGCCGAGGGGGAAGATACAATGAGCAGTTCTTC,CASSQGRGGRYNEQFF
TRBV9,TRBJ2-3,TRBD1,NA,TGTGCCAGCAGCGTACACATCGGGACAGGGGGCGAAGATACGCAGTATTTT,CASSVHIGTGGEDTQYF
TRBV10-2,TRBJ2-3,NA,once,TGCGCCAGCAGTGTATCGCGGGGAGCCGCAGATACGCAGTATTTT,CASSVSRGAADTQYF
TRBV18,TRBJ1-2,NA,NA,TGTGCCAGCTCACCCTTGATGGCTGATAACTATGGCTACACCTTC,CASSPLMADNYGYTF
TRBV9,TRBJ1-1,NA,few,TGTGCCAGTAGCACCGGTGATCCTAACACTGAAGCTTTCTTT,CASSTGDPNTEAFF
TRBV10-1,TRBJ1-1,NA,NA,TGCGCCAGCAGTGTGGGGGGGAACACTGAAGCTTTCTTT,CASSVGGNTEAFF
TRBV4-1,TRBJ1-2,NA,NA,TGCGCCAGCAGCCAAGGCACAGGGTATAACTATGGCTACACCTTC,CASSQGTGYNYGYTF
TRBV5-1,TRBJ2-1,TRBD2,NA,TGCGCCAGCAGCTTGGATAGCGGGAGCTCCTACAATGAGCAGTTCTTC,CASSLDSGSSYNEQFF
TRBV10-2,TRBJ2-7,NA,NA,TGCGCCAGCAGTGAACCCAGGGGAGTCACTTCACACTACGAGCAGTACTTC,CASSEPRGVTSHYEQYF
TRBV9,TRBJ2-5,NA,NA,TGTGCCAGCAGCCCTCTACTAGGAGAAGAGACCCAGTACTTC,CASSPLLGEETQYF
TRBV9,TRBJ2-2,TRBD2,once,TGTGCCAGCAGCGCCGGGACTAAGGTTCCAGGGGAGCTGTTTTTT,CASSAGTKVPGELFF
TRBV2,TRBJ2-1,TRBD2,once,TGTGCCAGCAGTGGATCACGTACCACCAGTCGACTAGCGGGGGGAACAGGGGGCAATGAGCAGTTCTTC,CASSGSRTTSRLAGGTGGNEQFF
TRBV10-1,TRBJ2-7,NA,once,TGCGCCAGCAGTGAGTCGGGAGACTACGAGCAGTACTTC,CASSESGDYEQYF
TRBV20-1,TRBJ2-7,NA,NA,TGCAGTGCTAGTATAGCCCCCTCCTACGAGCAGTACTTC,CSASIAPSYEQYF
TRBV6-5,TRBJ2-5,TRBD1,NA,TGTGCCAGCAGCAACGACAGGGCAAAAGAGACCCAGTACTTC,CASSNDRAKETQYF
TRBV12-5,TRBJ1-3,NA,NA,TGTGCTAGTGGTTTGGTACCCACGGTCTCTGGAAACACCATATATTTT,CASGLVPTVSGNTIYF
TRBV5-1,TRBJ2-7,NA,NA,TGCGCCAGCAGCCGGGGACTCGAGCAGTACTTC,CASSRGLEQYF
TRBV7-2,TRBJ2-3,TRBD2,NA,TGTGCCAGCAGACGATCGATAGCGGGGGGGCTAGATACGCAGTATTTT,CASRRSIAGGLDTQYF
TRBV5-1,TRBJ1-1,NA,NA,TGCGCCAGCAGCTCCGACAGACCGAACACTGAAGCTTTCTTT,CASSSDRPNTEAFF
TRBV4-1,TRBJ1-2,NA,NA,TGCGCCAGCAACCACGCTTCCCGGTCCTATGGCTACACCTTC,CASNHASRSYGYTF
TRBV5-1,TRBJ2-7,TRBD2,NA,TGCGCCAGCGCCTCCTCAGGGCTAGCGGCGGGAGACGAGCAGTACTTC,CASASSGLAAGDEQYF
TRBV5-6,TRBJ1-2,TRBD1,NA,TGTGCCAGCAGCTTGCGGGACAGGGGGCGCGATGACTATGGCTACACCTTC,CASSLRDRGRDDYGYTF
TRBV7-8,TRBJ2-5,TRBD2,once,TGTGCCAGCAGCTTAGCGGCGACTAGCGGGGGGGAGACCCAGTACTTC,CASSLAATSGGETQYF
TRBV5-4,TRBJ2-7,TRBD1,NA,TGTGCCAGCAGCCCAATGCAGGGGGAACTGGGCGAGCAGTACTTC,CASSPMQGELGEQYF
TRBV12-3/TRBV12-4,TRBJ1-1,NA,once,TGTGCCAGCATGTATCAGGAGAACACTGAAGCTTTCTTT,CASMYQENTEAFF
TRBV6-2/TRBV6-3,TRBJ1-1,NA,NA,TGTGCCAGCAGCAATCCGACAGCACCGGGCGGAGCTTTCTTT,CASSNPTAPGGAFF
TRBV7-9,TRBJ1-3,NA,NA,TGTGCCAGCAGCTTAGGCCGTCAGTTGCTCTCTGGAAACACCATATATTTT,CASSLGRQLLSGNTIYF
TRBV11-2,TRBJ1-2,TRBD1,NA,TGTGCCAGCAGCTTACAGGGGGCTAACTATGGCTACACCTTC,CASSLQGANYGYTF
TRBV5-1,TRBJ2-1,TRBD1,NA,TGCGCCAGCAGCTTGGAGGCCAGGGGGCTGGATGAGCAGTTCTTC,CASSLEARGLDEQFF
TRBV5-6,TRBJ2-5,TRBD2,NA,TGTGCCAGCAGCAACCTCGGACTAGCGGTGGTGGGGACCCAGTACTTC,CASSNLGLAVVGTQYF
TRBV6-5,TRBJ1-2,TRBD1,NA,TGTGCCAGCAGAATACCGGGACAGGGGACGGGTGGCTACACCTTC,CASRIPGQGTGGYTF